These T cell receptor beta chains were read from a single sample in a study of T cell responses to AZD1222 COVID-19 vaccine. Only in-frame clones appear in the TCRdb table, and some are missing; sequencing was by immunoSEQ multiplex PCR. The top ten hold around 4% of the sample, which has around 150,000 clones, about 90% seen once. Specimen: peripheral blood, collected on day 0 of MenACWY control vaccination. The receptors shown here come from an adult in good health. The CDR3 runs from the conserved cysteine through the conserved F or W. Each record gives: CDR3 DNA, CDR3 protein, V gene, J gene, clone size, D gene. D genes are given only for firm matches. Only some rows state a clone size, as once, few, many or a class for expanded clones.

CDR3nt: TGTGCCAGCAGCCCGAGAGGGAAGGGCTCCTACGAGCAGTACTTC
CDR3aa: CASSPRGKGSYEQYF
v_gene: TRBV11-2
j_gene: TRBJ2-7
abundance: -
d_gene: -

CDR3nt: TGTGCCAGCAGTACACAGAGCCTTTCTGGAAACACCATATATTTT
CDR3aa: CASSTQSLSGNTIYF
v_gene: TRBV6-5
j_gene: TRBJ1-3
abundance: -
d_gene: -

CDR3nt: TGTGCCAGCAGCAAAGGTGGGAACACCCGCCTCATGAGGCCCCAGCATTTT
CDR3aa: CASSKGGNTRLMRPQHF
v_gene: TRBV21-1
j_gene: TRBJ1-5
abundance: -
d_gene: -

CDR3nt: TGTGCCAGCAGCCGACCCCTAGCGGGAGGTGGCGAGCAGTACTTC
CDR3aa: CASSRPLAGGGEQYF
v_gene: TRBV6-2/TRBV6-3
j_gene: TRBJ2-7
abundance: -
d_gene: TRBD2

CDR3nt: TGTGCCAGCAGCTTAGGAGGGGGCCGTCAGCCCCAGCATTTT
CDR3aa: CASSLGGGRQPQHF
v_gene: TRBV7-2
j_gene: TRBJ1-5
abundance: -
d_gene: TRBD1

CDR3nt: TGCAGCGTTGAGGTACTAGCCAACAATGAGCAGTTCTTC
CDR3aa: CSVEVLANNEQFF
v_gene: TRBV29-1
j_gene: TRBJ2-1
abundance: -
d_gene: -

CDR3nt: TGTGCCAGTAGTCTTCGGACAGGGGGACAGCCCCAGCATTTT
CDR3aa: CASSLRTGGQPQHF
v_gene: TRBV19
j_gene: TRBJ1-5
abundance: -
d_gene: TRBD1

CDR3nt: TGTGCCTGGGCCTTGACAGGGGGCGAGTTTGCTTTCTTT
CDR3aa: CAWALTGGEFAFF
v_gene: TRBV30
j_gene: TRBJ1-1
abundance: -
d_gene: TRBD1

CDR3nt: TGTGCCAGCAGTCTAGGGGGTAGCAATCAGCCCCAGCATTTT
CDR3aa: CASSLGGSNQPQHF
v_gene: TRBV25-1
j_gene: TRBJ1-5
abundance: -
d_gene: -

CDR3nt: TGTGCCAGCAGTTTGGGACAGACTCTCACTGAAGCTTTCTTT
CDR3aa: CASSLGQTLTEAFF
v_gene: TRBV27
j_gene: TRBJ1-1
abundance: -
d_gene: TRBD1

CDR3nt: TGTGCCAGCAGCAGACTAGCGGGAGGCACAGATACGCAGTATTTT
CDR3aa: CASSRLAGGTDTQYF
v_gene: TRBV11-2
j_gene: TRBJ2-3
abundance: -
d_gene: TRBD2

CDR3nt: TGTGCCAGCAGCGACTTCTCGGGGCTAGCGGGAGATGAGCAGTTCTTC
CDR3aa: CASSDFSGLAGDEQFF
v_gene: TRBV7-8
j_gene: TRBJ2-1
abundance: once
d_gene: TRBD2

CDR3nt: TGTGCCAGCAATACTAATCTAGGACAGGCCAAGTATAGCAATCAGCCCCAGCATTTT
CDR3aa: CASNTNLGQAKYSNQPQHF
v_gene: TRBV6-4
j_gene: TRBJ1-5
abundance: -
d_gene: TRBD1

CDR3nt: TGTGCCAGCAGCTTAGACCCAGGGTCTACCTACGAGCAGTACTTC
CDR3aa: CASSLDPGSTYEQYF
v_gene: TRBV11-3
j_gene: TRBJ2-7
abundance: -
d_gene: -

CDR3nt: TGTGCCAGCAGCGCCCGGGACGGCTACGAGCAGTACTTC
CDR3aa: CASSARDGYEQYF
v_gene: TRBV7-3
j_gene: TRBJ2-7
abundance: -
d_gene: -

CDR3nt: TGTGCCACCAGTGACACGGCCGGGGAGCTGTTTTTT
CDR3aa: CATSDTAGELFF
v_gene: TRBV24-1
j_gene: TRBJ2-2
abundance: -
d_gene: -